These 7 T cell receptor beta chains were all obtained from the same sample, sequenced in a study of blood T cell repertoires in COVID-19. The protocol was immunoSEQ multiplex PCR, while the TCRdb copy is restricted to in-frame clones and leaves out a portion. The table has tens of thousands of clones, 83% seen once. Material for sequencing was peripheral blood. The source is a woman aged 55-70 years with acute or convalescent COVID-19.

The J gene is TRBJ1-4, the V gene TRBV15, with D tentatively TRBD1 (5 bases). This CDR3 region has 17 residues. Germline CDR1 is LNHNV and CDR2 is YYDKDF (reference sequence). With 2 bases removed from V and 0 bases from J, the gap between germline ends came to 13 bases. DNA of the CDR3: TGTGCCACCAGCAGAAATGTCCCCAGGGCAACTAATGAAAAACTGTTTTTT. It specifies CATSRNVPRATNEKLFF.

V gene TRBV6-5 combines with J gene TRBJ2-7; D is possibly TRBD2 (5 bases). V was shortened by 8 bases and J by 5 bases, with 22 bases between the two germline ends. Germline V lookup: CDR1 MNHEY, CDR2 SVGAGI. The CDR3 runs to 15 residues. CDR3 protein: CASARSTSLVDEQYF. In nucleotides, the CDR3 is TGTGCCAGCGCGCGCTCTACTAGTTTAGTTGACGAGCAGTACTTC.

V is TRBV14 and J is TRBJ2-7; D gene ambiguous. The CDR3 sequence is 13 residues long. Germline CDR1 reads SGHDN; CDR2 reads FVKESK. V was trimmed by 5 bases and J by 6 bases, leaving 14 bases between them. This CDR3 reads CASSFTRPAEQYF. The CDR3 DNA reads TGTGCCAGCAGCTTTACCAGGCCGGCCGAGCAGTACTTC.

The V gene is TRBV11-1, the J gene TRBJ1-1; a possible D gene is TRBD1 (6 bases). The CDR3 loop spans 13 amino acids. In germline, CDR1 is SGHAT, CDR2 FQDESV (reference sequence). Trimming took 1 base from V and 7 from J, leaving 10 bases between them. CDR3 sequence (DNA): TGTGCCAGCAGCTTAGGCAGGGGTGGTGAAGCTTTCTTT. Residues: CASSLGRGGEAFF.

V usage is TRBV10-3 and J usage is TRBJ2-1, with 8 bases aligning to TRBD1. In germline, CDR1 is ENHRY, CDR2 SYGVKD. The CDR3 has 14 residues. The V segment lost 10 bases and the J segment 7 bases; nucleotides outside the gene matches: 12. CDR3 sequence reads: CATNTGQGANEQFF. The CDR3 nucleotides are TGTGCCACTAATACAGGCCAGGGGGCTAATGAGCAGTTCTTC.

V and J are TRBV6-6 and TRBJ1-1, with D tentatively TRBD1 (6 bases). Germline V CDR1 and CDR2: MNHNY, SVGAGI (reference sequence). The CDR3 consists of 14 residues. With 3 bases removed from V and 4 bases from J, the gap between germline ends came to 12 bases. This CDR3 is CASSYLQGRTEAFF. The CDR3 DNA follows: TGTGCCAGCAGTTATTTACAGGGTCGCACTGAAGCTTTCTTT.

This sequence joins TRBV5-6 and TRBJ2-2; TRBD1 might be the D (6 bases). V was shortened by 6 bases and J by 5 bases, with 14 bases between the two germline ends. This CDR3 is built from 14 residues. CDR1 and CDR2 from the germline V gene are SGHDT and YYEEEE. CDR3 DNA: TGTGCCAGCATATCCGGGACAAAAACCGGGGAGCTGTTTTTT. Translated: CASISGTKTGELFF.